A selection of T cell receptor beta chains follows, all from one sample in a study of pediatric ulcerative colitis. The protocol was immunoSEQ multiplex PCR, while the TCRdb copy is restricted to in-frame clones and leaves out a portion. The sample gives 40,000 to 55,000 clones, over 70% of which show up once; under 4% is in the top ten. The sequencing input was gut tissue. The source is a girl aged 5 to 17 with moderate ulcerative colitis. Each CDR3 is given with its conserved first and last residue. D genes are given only for firm matches. Only some rows state a clone size, as once, few, many or a class for expanded clones.

>-|TRBJ2-1|TRBV27|-
TGTGCCAGCAGTTTCAGGACGCCGGCCTACAATGAGCAGTTCTTC
CASSFRTPAYNEQFF
>-|TRBJ2-6|TRBV29-1|-
TGCAGCGTTCGCGGGGCGTCCGGGGCCAACGTCCTGACTTTC
CSVRGASGANVLTF
>-|TRBJ1-1|TRBV5-4|-
TGTGCCAGCAGCTTGGAGCGGGGGCAGACTGAAGCTTTCTTT
CASSLERGQTEAFF
>TRBD2|TRBJ2-2|TRBV5-1|-
TGCGCCAGCAGCTTGGACGGGGGGTTGATCACCGGGGAGCTGTTTTTT
CASSLDGGLITGELFF
>-|TRBJ2-3|TRBV2|-
TGTGCCAGCCGCTACCCCCCTACGGGCACAGATACGCAGTATTTT
CASRYPPTGTDTQYF
>-|TRBJ1-1|TRBV19|-
TGTGCCAGTAGTATAGATAGTCGGGGGTTTAAGAACACTGAAGCTTTCTTT
CASSIDSRGFKNTEAFF
>TRBD1|TRBJ2-3|TRBV6-5|-
TGTGCCAGCAGTACTCCGACAGGGTTGGCGCAGTATTTT
CASSTPTGLAQYF
>-|TRBJ2-4|TRBV28|-
TGTGCCAGCAGCCGAGGGGAAAACAAAAACATTCAGTACTTC
CASSRGENKNIQYF
>-|TRBJ2-2|TRBV4-3|-
TGCGCCAGCAGCCCGTCAGACTTCACCGGGGAGCTGTTTTTT
CASSPSDFTGELFF
>-|TRBJ1-2|TRBV19|-
TGTGCCAGTGGGGTCGGGGTGCCCCTGGGCTACACCTTC
CASGVGVPLGYTF
>TRBD1|TRBJ1-6|TRBV9|once
TGTGCCAGCAGCGTAGCCCCCGGTGGACAGGGTGGCAGCAATTCACCCCTCCACTTT
CASSVAPGGQGGSNSPLHF
>-|TRBJ1-1|TRBV11-2|-
TGTGCCAGCAGCTTAGCAGGCACTGAAGCTTTCTTT
CASSLAGTEAFF
>TRBD1|TRBJ1-1|TRBV19|-
TGTGCCAGTAAGGGCAGGGGGTCGGCCACTGAAGCTTTCTTT
CASKGRGSATEAFF
>-|TRBJ2-5|TRBV7-6|-
TGTGCCAGCAGCTTATCGATATGGGAACAAGAGACCCAGTACTTC
CASSLSIWEQETQYF
>-|TRBJ2-3|TRBV5-1|few
TGCGCCAGCAGCGATCTAGCAGATACGCAGTATTTT
CASSDLADTQYF
>TRBD1|TRBJ2-2|TRBV7-6|few
TGTGCCAGCAGCTCTACCGGGACAGGGTGGGCCGGGGAGCTGTTTTTT
CASSSTGTGWAGELFF
>-|TRBJ1-2|TRBV7-8|-
TGTGCCAGCAGCTCCAGCCGCTCAGGGATTCTAGTCGGCTACACCTTC
CASSSSRSGILVGYTF
>-|TRBJ2-7|TRBV7-2|-
TGTGCCAGCAGCTTAGGGGGCGGGGTGCTCTACGAGCAGTACTTC
CASSLGGGVLYEQYF
>-|TRBJ2-6|TRBV4-2|-
TGTGCCAGCAGCCAAGCCGGGGGCATGATCTCTGGGGCCAACGTCCTGACTTTC
CASSQAGGMISGANVLTF
>-|TRBJ1-5|TRBV4-1|-
TGCGCCAGCAGCCGTCATTGGGGGGGTGGTCAGCCCCAGCATTTT
CASSRHWGGGQPQHF
>-|TRBJ1-3|TRBV30|few
TGTGCCTGGAGTCCCTTTGGAGGGGATCTTCGGGCTTCGGGAAACACCATATATTTT
CAWSPFGGDLRASGNTIYF
>-|TRBJ1-1|TRBV30|-
TGTGCCTGGAGTGTACTAGGCACTCGGGGGACTGAAGCTTTCTTT
CAWSVLGTRGTEAFF
>TRBD1|TRBJ1-1|TRBV5-1|once
TGCGCCAGCAGCCTAACGGGGGACAGGGGGCCGGACACTGAAGCTTTCTTT
CASSLTGDRGPDTEAFF
>TRBD2|TRBJ2-3|TRBV6-1|-
TGTGCCAGCAGTGGGACTAGCGGGGGGTATACGCAGTATTTT
CASSGTSGGYTQYF
>-|TRBJ2-5|TRBV5-1|-
TGCGCCAGCAGCTTGGCCACTAACCAAGAGACCCAGTACTTC
CASSLATNQETQYF